This T cell receptor beta chain is from a study of OX40 agonist ivuxolimab in advanced cancers. In the study overall: Ivuxolimab was an agonistic, fully human IgG2 monoclonal antibody directed against OX40 (CD134), a costimulatory receptor. The paper covers the monotherapy dose-escalation part of the phase I ivuxolimab trial, which included N ≈ 50 patients. Patients were allowed to have had prior anti-PD-1, anti-PD-L1 or anti-CTLA-4 therapy, and approximately 39% of the dose-escalation patients had been treated with checkpoint inhibitors. Intravenous ivuxolimab was administered to patients every 2 weeks at six dose levels: 0.01, 0.1, 0.3, 1.5, 3 and 10 mg/kg. Of the roughly 52 dose-escalation patients, hepatocellular carcinoma was present in about 20, melanoma in roughly 15, renal cell carcinoma in 9 and head and neck cancer in 9. Partial responses were achieved by three dose-escalation patients, of whom one had hepatocellular carcinoma and two had cutaneous melanoma. A male proportion of 75% to 85% and a mean age of 60 years, ranging from roughly 23 to 80, were recorded for the dose-escalation cohort. Peripheral TCRbeta sequencing aimed to test whether ivuxolimab altered TCR sequence diversity and caused clonal T-cell expansion. Here is what the overall study found, with its caveats: In the 0.1-3.0 mg/kg groups, partial responders were among the patients with the lowest normalized peripheral clonal expansion, particularly in CD8+ T cells. Clonal expansion of both CD4+ and CD8+ blood T cells was observed from baseline to week 6 at doses 0.1 to 3.0 mg/kg. Antigen specificity was not determined for the clonally expanded peripheral T cells. Low levels of normalized T-cell clonal expansion were also seen in some patients who did not respond. After ivuxolimab, more expanded clones were found on average in CD8+ T cells than in CD4+ T cells.

In regard to this clone: Its specific antigen is unknown. No per-base quality is available; no much larger clone lies one base away.

The trial excluded patients who had a history of autoimmune disease or who were on systemic immunosuppression. Peripheral blood for TCR sequencing was collected from all dose cohorts at baseline, on cycle 4 day 1, and on cycle 7 day 1. Samples were obtained from an open-label, multicenter, first-in-human phase I dose-escalation trial of ivuxolimab. Adults with locally advanced or metastatic head and neck squamous cell, hepatocellular, melanoma or renal cell carcinoma were enrolled in the trial. Before TCR sequencing, CD4+ and CD8+ T cells were separately sorted from peripheral blood. To sequence the TCRbeta CDR3 region, genomic DNA was isolated from the sorted cells. The immunoSEQ Assay was used for sequencing of TCRbeta CDR3 regions. TCRdb retrieved this table from immuneACCESS and kept in-frame rearrangements only. Not all clones are present; in checked studies, unresolved V genes account for under half, and no reason is known for the remainder. Within this sample are 70,000 to 95,000 clones, with around 86% of them counted one time only. The ten largest make up 5.5% to 8% of the sample.

The CDR3 runs 11 amino acids, cysteine and phenylalanine included. CDR3 DNA is the only sequence kept; it has 33 bases, read in frame from the first base. CDR1 and CDR2 (DFQATT, SNEGSKA) derive from the germline V gene (reference sequence). V has 6 bases trimmed and J has 3 bases trimmed; junction bases matching no gene number 2. The sequence came from an adult with an advanced solid tumor such as melanoma, head and neck, liver or kidney cancer. Recombination joined TRBV20-1 with TRBJ2-7, with 7 central nucleotides matching TRBD1. This specimen was CD4+ or CD8+ T cells sorted from blood, taken in a trial of the OX40 agonist ivuxolimab. At the DNA level, the sequence is TGCAGTGCAGACAGGGACTACGAGCAGTACTTC. Its protein product is CSADRDYEQYF.